These 30 T cell receptor beta chains were all obtained from the same sample, sequenced in a study of control samples from healthy donors and cancer patients. Repertoires were generated with immunoSEQ multiplex PCR, while TCRdb's copy carries only in-frame clones and drops some. Of 85,000 to 95,000 clones in the sample, about 87% were seen once. Sequencing used blood. The receptors were sampled from a woman aged 70-85 years in good health.

The CDR3 loop reads CASSPSWYGYTF. In DNA, the CDR3 is TGTGCCAGCAGCCCCAGCTGGTATGGCTACACCTTC. V gene TRBV28 combines with J gene TRBJ1-2; D not certain. V dropped 6 bases and J dropped 5 bases, with 10 bases sitting between them. The germline V gene encodes CDR1 MDHEN and CDR2 SYDVKM. The CDR3 has 12 residues.

The rearrangement joins TRBV10-3 to TRBJ2-7, with D possibly TRBD1 on 10 matching bases. The germline V and J ends were trimmed by 10 bases and 5 bases, with 21 bases remaining between them. The V gene's germline CDR1 is ENHRY and CDR2 SYGVKD. This CDR3 is 14 amino acids long. CDR3 residues: CATLAGTGEDEQYF. CDR3 coding DNA: TGTGCCACCCTAGCGGGGACAGGGGAGGACGAGCAGTACTTC.

The rearrangement uses TRBV9 and TRBJ1-6; perhaps TRBD1 as D (5 bases). V was shortened by 0 bases and J by 2 bases, with 6 bases between the two germline ends. Germline lookup yields CDR1 SGDLS and CDR2 YYNGEE. There are 15 residues in the CDR3. For the CDR3, the DNA is TGTGCCAGCAGCGTAGGAGGGGCCTATAATTCACCCCTCCACTTT. Amino acid sequence: CASSVGGAYNSPLHF.

V gene TRBV12-3 or TRBV12-4 combines with J gene TRBJ1-2; D is uncertain. Deletions cut 10 bases from V and 6 bases from J, with 15 bases between. The CDR3 extends over 12 amino acids. The CDR3 DNA follows: TGTGCCACCTCTCAGTTTCCAGATGGCTACACCTTC. Its protein product is CATSQFPDGYTF.

V usage is TRBV10-1 and J usage is TRBJ2-1, with TRBD1 identical over 7 bases. The trim removed 5 bases at V and 1 base at J, leaving 5 bases unmatched. This CDR3 spans 15 amino acids. CDR1 is WNHNN, CDR2 SYGVQD, per germline (reference sequence). The CDR3 region has the DNA TGCGCCAGCAGTACCAGACAGGGTTCCTACAATGAGCAGTTCTTC. Translating it yields CASSTRQGSYNEQFF.

The chain carries TRBV30 and TRBJ1-1; no clear D. Germline values: CDR1 GTSNPN, CDR2 SVGIG (reference sequence). Trimming removed 7 bases from V and 1 base from J, with 19 bases in between. The CDR3 has 15 amino acids. The CDR3 DNA is TGTGCCTTAATAAATGATAAAGGGTGGAACACTGAAGCTTTCTTT. Protein product: CALINDKGWNTEAFF.

As DNA, the CDR3 is TGTGCCAGCAGCCTAGTGGGACTGCATCAGCCCCAGCATTTT. It specifies CASSLVGLHQPQHF. The rearrangement links TRBV6-5 to TRBJ1-5; the D gene is possibly TRBD1 (5 bases). The V gene lost 6 bases and the J gene lost 5 bases, with 14 bases spanning the gap. Germline V gene lookup returns CDR1 MNHEY and CDR2 SVGAGI. The CDR3 totals 14 residues.

CDR3: CASSQVLSGNEQFF. CDR3 DNA: TGTGCCAGCAGCCAAGTACTATCGGGCAATGAGCAGTTCTTC. The V call is TRBV3-1 (or the pseudogene TRBV3-2), the J call TRBJ2-1; D gene uncertain. Germline assignment: CDR1 LGHDT and CDR2 YNNKEL (reference sequence). The CDR3 has 14 residues. Trimming took 1 base from V and 6 from J, leaving 10 bases between them.

V usage is TRBV14 and J usage is TRBJ1-2; TRBD1 aligns across 7 bases. The V gene end was trimmed by 0 bases and the J gene end by 0 bases; junction bases not matched to a gene: 1. There are 15 residues in the CDR3. CDR1 is SGHDN and CDR2 is FVKESK in the germline V gene. The CDR3 nucleotides are TGTGCCAGCAGCCAAGAAACAGGGGCTAACTATGGCTACACCTTC. Encoded protein: CASSQETGANYGYTF.

The chain joins TRBV6-5 to TRBJ2-5, with 9 bases matching TRBD2. Germline CDR1 is MNHEY and CDR2 is SVGAGI. With V trimmed by 6 bases and J by 5 bases, 4 bases remained unmatched. This CDR3 contains 13 residues. DNA for the CDR3: TGTGCCAGCAGCAGCGGGAGGCGGGAGACCCAGTACTTC. Protein product: CASSSGRRETQYF.

The chain uses TRBV6-2 or TRBV6-3 and TRBJ1-5; 7 positions agree with TRBD1. This CDR3 comprises 14 residues. Looked up from germline, CDR1 is MNHEY and CDR2 is SVGEGT. The V gene end was trimmed by 5 bases and the J gene end by 4 bases; junction bases not matched to a gene: 5. CDR3: CASSQTGWNQPQHF. The CDR3 coding sequence is TGTGCCAGCAGTCAGACAGGGTGGAATCAGCCCCAGCATTTT.

The chain is built from TRBV4-1 and TRBJ2-5; TRBD1 is a possible D gene (5 bases). V was pared by 0 bases and J by 4 bases, with 15 bases between. This CDR3 contains 16 residues. Germline values: CDR1 MGHRA, CDR2 YSYEKL. CDR3 sequence reads: CASSQDRQGIPETQYF. The CDR3 DNA follows: TGCGCCAGCAGCCAAGATCGGCAGGGAATCCCAGAGACCCAGTACTTC.

This clone appeared once. CDR3 amino acids: CASSLAGDRTETQYF. The CDR3 nucleotides are TGCGCCAGCAGCTTGGCCGGGGACAGGACCGAGACCCAGTACTTC. The chain employs TRBV5-1 and TRBJ2-5; 8 bases fit TRBD1. Losses at the gene ends were 0 bases for V and 5 bases for J; bases not matched to a gene: 6. The CDR3 is 15 amino acids. Germline V CDR1 and CDR2: SGHRS, YFSETQ.

The chain combines TRBV7-5 with TRBJ2-3; TRBD2, the table's D call, was not compared with the DNA. TRBV7-5 is given as a pseudogene. The CDR3 is made up of 17 amino acids. CDR3 DNA: TGTGCCAGAAGCTTAGCAGGCGGGACCCCTCGCACAGATACGCAGTATTTT. Its protein is CARSLAGGTPRTDTQYF.

This clone was observed a handful of times. V gene TRBV9 combines with J gene TRBJ2-3, with TRBD2 matching over 7 bases. Unmatched junction bases numbered 7, after V lost 0 bases and J lost 3 bases. CDR1 SGDLS and CDR2 YYNGEE come from the germline V gene. There are 16 residues in the CDR3. The CDR3 reads CASSVDPGGNTDTQYF. Here the CDR3 DNA reads TGTGCCAGCAGCGTAGATCCCGGGGGGAATACAGATACGCAGTATTTT.

V and J are TRBV5-1 and TRBJ1-1; D is possibly TRBD1 (6 bases). The CDR3 is 14 amino acids. Germline V gene lookup returns CDR1 SGHRS and CDR2 YFSETQ. V shed 3 bases and J shed 4 bases, with 13 bases lying between them. CDR3 loop: CASSSETGGTEAFF. The CDR3 nucleotides read TGCGCCAGCAGCTCGGAGACAGGAGGCACTGAAGCTTTCTTT.

J is TRBJ1-2 and V is TRBV5-4, with D possibly matching TRBD1 (6 bases). Germline V gene sequence: CDR1 SGHNT, CDR2 YYREEE (reference sequence). V lost 4 bases and J lost 0, with 13 bases in between. The CDR3 totals 15 residues. The DNA for the CDR3 is TGTGCCAGCAGCCCCGGACAGACATCTAACTATGGCTACACCTTC. Its protein is CASSPGQTSNYGYTF.

The chain employs TRBV7-9 and TRBJ2-1; 13 bases are a match to TRBD2. With 2 bases clipped from V and 7 bases from J, the junction kept 5 bases outside the gene matches. Looked up from germline, CDR1 is SEHNR and CDR2 is FQNEAQ (reference sequence). CDR3 size: 16 residues. As DNA, the CDR3 is TGTGCCAGCAGCTTAAGAGGGACTAGCGGGATTAATGAGCAGTTCTTC. Amino acid sequence: CASSLRGTSGINEQFF.

The rearrangement joins TRBV29-1 to TRBJ1-1, with D uncertain. V lost 5 bases and J 0 bases, leaving 13 bases between the germline ends. This CDR3 comprises 14 residues. Germline CDR1 and CDR2: SQVTM and ANQGSEA. This CDR3 is CSVKRPDMNTEAFF. Here the CDR3 DNA reads TGCAGCGTTAAGAGACCCGACATGAACACTGAAGCTTTCTTT.

The V gene is TRBV23-1, the J gene TRBJ2-1; TRBD2 aligns across 7 bases. TRBV23-1 is an ORF, with its function uncertain. The CDR3 totals 16 residues. J was trimmed by 5 bases and V by 4 bases; bases with no gene match: 11. CDR3 bases: TGCGCCAGCAGTCCCCGTCAGGGTCGGGGGGACAATGAGCAGTTCTTC. Translated, it gives CASSPRQGRGDNEQFF.

This clone was detected once. CDR3 sequence reads: CASSLEIVNSPLHF. The CDR3 bases are TGTGCCAGCAGCTTAGAAATAGTAAATTCACCCCTCCACTTT. The rearrangement links TRBV7-9 to TRBJ1-6, with D hard to call. V lost 1 base, J lost 7 bases, and 8 bases lay in between. Germline V CDR1 and CDR2: SEHNR, FQNEAQ (reference sequence). The CDR3 covers 14 residues.

The chain couples TRBV5-5 to TRBJ2-3, with 9 nucleotides matching TRBD1. V gave up 6 bases and J gave up 4 bases; unmatched junction bases: 12. This CDR3 comprises 16 residues. Germline lookup yields CDR1 SGHKS and CDR2 YYEKEE (reference sequence). CDR3 sequence: CASNKAGTGISDTQYF. DNA of the CDR3: TGTGCCAGCAACAAGGCAGGGACAGGGATATCAGATACGCAGTATTTT.

This rearrangement joins TRBV11-2 to TRBJ2-3; 14 positions agree with TRBD2. The CDR3 sequence is 19 residues long. J lost 0 bases, V lost 5 bases, and 10 bases had no gene match. Germline V gene sequence: CDR1 SGHAT, CDR2 FQNNGV. The chain's CDR3 is CASSPVGLAGEDSTDTQYF. CDR3 coding DNA: TGTGCCAGCAGCCCGGTGGGACTAGCGGGGGAGGATAGCACAGATACGCAGTATTTT. The full variable domain, with the rest looked up from reference TRBV11-2 and TRBJ2-3, is EAGVAQSPRYKIIEKRQSVAFWCNPISGHATLYWYQQILGQGPKLLIQFQNNGVVDDSQLPKDRFSAERLKGVDSTLKIQPAKLEDSAVYLCASSPVGLAGEDSTDTQYFGPGTRLTVL.

The chain has TRBV30 and TRBJ1-4; D is undetermined. Trimming shortened V by 0 bases and J by 0 bases, and 11 bases separated the two germline ends. The CDR3 length is 16 residues. Germline V gene sequence: CDR1 GTSNPN, CDR2 SVGIG (reference sequence). The CDR3 sequence: CAWSVGWTATNEKLFF. CDR3 in DNA: TGTGCCTGGAGTGTAGGGTGGACGGCAACTAATGAAAAACTGTTTTTT.

The chain links TRBV6-5 to TRBJ2-7; 10 bases agree with TRBD2. Germline lookup yields CDR1 MNHEY and CDR2 SVGAGI. V shed 5 bases, J shed 1 base, and the junction held 5 bases outside the gene matches. The CDR3 totals 15 residues. The CDR3 region has the DNA TGTGCCAGCAGTCCCCTAGCGGGAGTTTCCTACGAGCAGTACTTC. Its protein is CASSPLAGVSYEQYF.

The rearrangement links TRBV12-3 or TRBV12-4 to TRBJ2-7; no clear D. The CDR3 totals 11 residues. V lost 4 bases and J lost 6, with 7 bases in between. Here the CDR3 reads CASSSGIEQYF. DNA for the CDR3: TGTGCCAGCAGTTCCGGCATCGAGCAGTACTTC.

This clone was detected only once. Germline and junction disagree at one end, which may indicate a read error. This chain's CDR3 is CASSQAGSSTDTQYF. As DNA, the CDR3 is TGTGCCAGCAGTCAAGCGGGGTCCTCCACAGATACGCAGTATTTT. The V and J genes are TRBV6-1 and TRBJ2-3; 7 positions match TRBD2. The germline CDR1 and CDR2 sequences are MNHNS and SASEGT. This CDR3 spans 15 amino acids.

The chain recombines TRBV7-9 with TRBJ2-7; perhaps TRBD1 as D (6 bases). The germline gives CDR1 SEHNR, CDR2 FQNEAQ (reference sequence). The CDR3 has 16 amino acids. V shed 5 bases and J shed 0 bases, with 17 bases lying between them. The CDR3 nucleotides read TGTGCCAGCAGCCGCGGGCAGGGGCTCTCCTCCTACGAGCAGTACTTC. Its translation is CASSRGQGLSSYEQYF.

In this sample, this clone turned up once. The V and J genes are TRBV9 and TRBJ1-2; D possibly corresponds to TRBD1 (6 bases). The CDR3 consists of 13 residues. In germline, CDR1 is SGDLS, CDR2 YYNGEE. V lost 4 bases, J lost 3 bases, and 10 bases lay in between. The CDR3 DNA reads as TGTGCCAGCAGCCAGGGGCAGGACTATGGCTACACCTTC. It translates to CASSQGQDYGYTF.

The chain recombines TRBV28 with TRBJ2-5; D unclear. The CDR3 sequence is 12 residues long. V lost 1 base to trimming and J lost 5 bases, with 5 bases between them. CDR1 is MDHEN, CDR2 SYDVKM, per germline. Here the CDR3 DNA reads TGTGCCAGCAGTTTATTTAAGGAGACCCAGTACTTC. Translating it yields CASSLFKETQYF.